The subject of this entry is one T cell receptor beta chain. Clones were read by immunoSEQ multiplex PCR, and TCRdb kept only the in-frame ones, dropping some. The sample carries roughly 130,000 clones, about four fifths recorded once. Germline values: CDR1 SGHVS, CDR2 FQNEAQ. Trimming left V 1 base short and J 6 bases short, with 10 bases between. The length of the CDR3 is 15 residues. This sample stems from a study of blood T cell repertoires in COVID-19. In the study overall: Samples of COVID-19 (acute and convalescent) were obtained from the United States, Italy and Spain.

The TCR sequence derives from a woman aged 45-59 years with acute or convalescent COVID-19. The chain employs TRBV7-8 and TRBJ1-6, with D possibly matching TRBD1 (5 bases). The specimen was peripheral blood. The CDR3 loop reads CASSLVGGSNSPLHF. CDR3 DNA: TGTGCCAGCAGCTTAGTCGGGGGTTCTAATTCACCCCTCCACTTT.